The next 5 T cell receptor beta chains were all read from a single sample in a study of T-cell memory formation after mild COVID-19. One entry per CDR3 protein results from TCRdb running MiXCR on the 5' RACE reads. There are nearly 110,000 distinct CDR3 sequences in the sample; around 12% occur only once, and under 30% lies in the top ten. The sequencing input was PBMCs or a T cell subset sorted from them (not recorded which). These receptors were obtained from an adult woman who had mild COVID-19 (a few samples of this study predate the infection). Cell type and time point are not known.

The DNA for the CDR3 is TGTGCCAGCAGTTTTGAGGCGGACTACAATGAGCAGTTCTTC. It translates to CASSFEADYNEQFF. The rearrangement links TRBV12-3 or TRBV12-4 to TRBJ2-1; no reliable D call. V lost 3 bases, J lost 3 bases, and 9 bases lay in between. This CDR3 spans 14 amino acids.

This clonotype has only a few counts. The CDR3 protein is CASSLVGLGHEQFF. CDR3 bases: TGTGCCAGCAGCTTAGTTGGTCTGGGCCATGAGCAGTTCTTC. V usage is TRBV7-9 and J usage is TRBJ2-1, with no clear D. Between the trimmed V and J ends, which lost 1 base and 8 bases, there was a span of 12 bases. Germline V gene sequence: CDR1 SEHNR, CDR2 FQNEAQ (reference sequence). This CDR3 is 14 amino acids long.

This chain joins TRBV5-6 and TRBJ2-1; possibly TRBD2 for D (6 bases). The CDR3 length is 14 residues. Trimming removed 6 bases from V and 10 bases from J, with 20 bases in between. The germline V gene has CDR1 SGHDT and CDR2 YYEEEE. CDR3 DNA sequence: TGTGCCAGCACCCCCTGGAGGGGCCACAGCGAGCAGTTCTTC. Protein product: CASTPWRGHSEQFF.

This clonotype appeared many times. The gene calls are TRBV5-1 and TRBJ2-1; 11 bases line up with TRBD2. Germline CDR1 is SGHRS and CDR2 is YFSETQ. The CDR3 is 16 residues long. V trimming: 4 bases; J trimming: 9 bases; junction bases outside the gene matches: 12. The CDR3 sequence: CASSAYLAGGLPEQFF. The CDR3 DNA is TGCGCCAGCAGCGCATACCTAGCGGGAGGTTTGCCTGAGCAGTTCTTC.

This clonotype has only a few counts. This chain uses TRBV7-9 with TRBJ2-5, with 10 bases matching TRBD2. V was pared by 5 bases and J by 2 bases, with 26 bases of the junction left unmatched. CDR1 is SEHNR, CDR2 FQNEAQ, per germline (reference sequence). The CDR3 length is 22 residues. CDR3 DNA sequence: TGTGCCAGCAGCCCGGTATTGAACCGGGACACTCCGGGACTAGCGACTCAAGAGACCCAGTACTTC. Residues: CASSPVLNRDTPGLATQETQYF.